These 8 T cell receptor beta chains were sequenced from one sample in a study of cytomegalovirus exposure and HLA in healthy donors. PCR employed 60 Vbeta and 13 Jbeta primers. Using immunoSEQ multiplex PCR, the repertoire was profiled, and TCRdb retains in-frame clones only, with some absent. Seen here are 95,000 to 150,000 clones, approximately 75% observed once, and the top ten hold 3.3%. The specimen was PBMCs. These receptors were taken from a woman between 50 and 59 years old in good health and CMV-seronegative.

This clone was picked up one time. CDR3 in DNA: TGCGCCAGCAGTCAACCCCTGGCAGGGACCTACAATGAGCAGTTCTTC. Translated: CASSQPLAGTYNEQFF. The V and J genes are TRBV23-1 and TRBJ2-1; D is possibly TRBD1 (5 bases). TRBV23-1 is given ORF status, its function remaining uncertain. Deletions cut 2 bases from V and 2 bases from J, with 13 bases between. CDR3 size: 16 residues.

This clone appeared a few times. This rearrangement joins TRBV18 to TRBJ2-2; 7 bases align to TRBD2. V lost 2 bases to trimming and J lost 2 bases; unmatched junction nucleotides: 5. The length of the CDR3 is 16 residues. Germline assignment: CDR1 KGHSH and CDR2 LQKENI. The CDR3 is CASSPGLAANTGELFF. Written as DNA, the CDR3 is TGTGCCAGCTCACCAGGGCTAGCGGCAAACACCGGGGAGCTGTTTTTT.

The chain uses TRBV6-6 and TRBJ1-2; D may be TRBD1 (6 bases). The CDR3 covers 13 residues. The germline V gene has CDR1 MNHNY and CDR2 SVGAGI (reference sequence). Trimming took off 5 bases at V and 3 bases at J, with 10 bases between the two ends. The CDR3 bases are TGTGCCAGCAGTCAAGGACAGCACTATGGCTACACCTTC. Encoded protein: CASSQGQHYGYTF.

The rearrangement joins TRBV18 to TRBJ2-7; D is perhaps TRBD1 (5 bases). V was clipped by 3 bases and J by 0 bases, with 12 bases between them. The germline gives CDR1 KGHSH, CDR2 LQKENI. The CDR3 contains 15 residues. CDR3 loop: CASSPGRASSYEQYF. CDR3 DNA: TGTGCCAGCTCACCGGGCAGGGCTAGCTCCTACGAGCAGTACTTC.

V is TRBV27 and J is TRBJ2-5; D ambiguous. Trimming cost V 4 bases and J 7 bases, with 16 bases left between them. The CDR3 is 14 amino acids. In germline, CDR1 is MNHEY, CDR2 SMNVEV (reference sequence). DNA for the CDR3: TGTGCCAGCAGTTCAAGCAGCGTAGGTGTGACCCAGTACTTC. It encodes CASSSSSVGVTQYF.

J is TRBJ1-5 and V is TRBV4-3, with D tentatively TRBD1 (5 bases). The V and J ends lost 1 base and 3 bases respectively, with 19 bases between them. The CDR3 has 18 amino acids. Germline CDR1 is LGHNA and CDR2 is YSLEER. The CDR3 loop reads CASSQGPAGQNYNQPQHF. Written as DNA, the CDR3 is TGCGCCAGCAGCCAAGGGCCAGCAGGGCAGAACTACAATCAGCCCCAGCATTTT.

This clone has a handful of counts. The genes are TRBV6-5 and TRBJ2-1, with 9 bases identical to TRBD2. Germline CDR1 and CDR2: MNHEY and SVGAGI. Losses at the gene ends were 8 bases for V and 8 bases for J; bases not matched to a gene: 13. The CDR3 consists of 15 residues. In DNA form, the CDR3 reads TGTGCCAGCCACCAATGGGCGGGAGGGCCGGATGAGCAGTTCTTC. It translates to CASHQWAGGPDEQFF.

DNA of the CDR3: TGTGCCAGCAGCACGGGGACAGGGGGACTCGGTGAAAAACTGTTTTTT. Translating gives CASSTGTGGLGEKLFF. The chain is built from TRBV5-6 and TRBJ1-4, with 11 bases that match TRBD1. Unmatched junction bases numbered 9, after V lost 4 bases and J lost 7 bases. Germline V gene lookup returns CDR1 SGHDT and CDR2 YYEEEE. The CDR3 is 16 residues long.